This T cell receptor (beta chain) was captured by sequencing in a study of metastatic and nonmetastatic thyroid tumors. Study at large: A comparison of repertoires was made across blood and tumor or nodule tissue from malignant and benign thyroid patients.

The CDR3 has 14 amino acids. V was trimmed by 3 bases and J by 6 bases, leaving 15 bases between them. No patient had received any treatment before thyroid surgery. How the authors handled the data: Variation in CDR3 across clinicopathological groups served as the basis for constructing a distant-metastasis classifier in papillary thyroid cancer. TCRdb re-processed the PCR reads through MiXCR. In this record, the V and J calls reflect TCRdb's handling and not the investigators' own analysis. The sample lists around 18,000 clones, 30% to 35% occurring once. This clone is medium-sized by share. Sequencing used tumor tissue. This clonotype was sampled from a female donor with papillary thyroid cancer or a benign thyroid nodule (not recorded which). Some clones in this sample may be carry-over from other donors' samples. The chain combines TRBV12-3 or TRBV12-4 with TRBJ2-7, with D possibly TRBD2 on 6 matching bases. The CDR3 reads CASSFGSPVIEQYF. Here the CDR3 DNA reads TGTGCCAGCAGTTTCGGGAGCCCAGTTATCGAGCAGTACTTC.